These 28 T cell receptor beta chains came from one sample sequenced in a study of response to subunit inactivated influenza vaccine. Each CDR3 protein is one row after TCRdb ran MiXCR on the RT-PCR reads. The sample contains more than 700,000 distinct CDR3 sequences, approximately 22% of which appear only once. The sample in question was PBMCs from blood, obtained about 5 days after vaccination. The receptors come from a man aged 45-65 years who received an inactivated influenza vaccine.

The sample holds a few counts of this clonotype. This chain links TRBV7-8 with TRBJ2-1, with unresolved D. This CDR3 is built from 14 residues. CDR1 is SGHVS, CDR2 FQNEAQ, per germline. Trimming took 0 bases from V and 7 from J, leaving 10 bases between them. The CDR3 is CASSLALQRNEQFF. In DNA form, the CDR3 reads TGTGCCAGCAGCTTAGCGCTTCAACGGAATGAGCAGTTCTTC.

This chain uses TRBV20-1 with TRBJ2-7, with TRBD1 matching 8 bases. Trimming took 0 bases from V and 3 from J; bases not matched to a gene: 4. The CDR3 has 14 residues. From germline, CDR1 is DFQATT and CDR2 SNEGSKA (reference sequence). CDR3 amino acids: CSAREGTGGYEQYF. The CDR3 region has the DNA TGCAGTGCTAGAGAGGGGACAGGAGGCTACGAGCAGTACTTC.

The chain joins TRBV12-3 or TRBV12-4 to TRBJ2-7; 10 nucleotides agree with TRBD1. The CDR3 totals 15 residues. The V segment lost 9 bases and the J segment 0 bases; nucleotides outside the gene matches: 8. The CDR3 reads CASSSGTGASYEQYF. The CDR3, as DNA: TGTGCCAGTTCCTCCGGGACAGGGGCCTCCTACGAGCAGTACTTC.

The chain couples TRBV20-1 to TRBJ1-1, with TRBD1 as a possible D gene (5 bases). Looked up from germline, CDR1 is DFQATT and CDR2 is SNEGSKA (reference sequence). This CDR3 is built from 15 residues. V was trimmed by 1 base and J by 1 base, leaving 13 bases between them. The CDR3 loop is CSARVTGRKNTEAFF. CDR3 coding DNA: TGCAGTGCTAGAGTTACGGGACGGAAGAACACTGAAGCTTTCTTT.

CDR3 DNA sequence: TGCAGGGAGTTTAGAGGACAGACTGATCAGCCCCAGCATTTT. Translating it yields CREFRGQTDQPQHF. The rearrangement uses TRBV29-1 and TRBJ1-5, with D maybe TRBD1 (6 bases). Germline CDR1 and CDR2: SQVTM and ANQGSEA. This CDR3 has 14 residues.

The CDR3 DNA is TGCGCCAGCAGCCAAGTTCAGGGAAGTTCACCCCTCCACTTT. This sequence encodes CASSQVQGSSPLHF. The chain joins TRBV4-1 to TRBJ1-6; tentative D call: TRBD1 (5 bases). The length of the CDR3 is 14 residues. CDR1 is MGHRA, CDR2 YSYEKL, per germline. The V gene lost 1 base and the J gene lost 9 bases, with 10 bases spanning the gap.

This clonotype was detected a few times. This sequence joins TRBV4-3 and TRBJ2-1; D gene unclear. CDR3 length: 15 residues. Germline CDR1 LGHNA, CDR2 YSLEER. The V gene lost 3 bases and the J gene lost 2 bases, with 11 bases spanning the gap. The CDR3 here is CASSQEWGTYNEQFF. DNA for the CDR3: TGCGCCAGCAGCCAGGAGTGGGGTACCTACAATGAGCAGTTCTTC.

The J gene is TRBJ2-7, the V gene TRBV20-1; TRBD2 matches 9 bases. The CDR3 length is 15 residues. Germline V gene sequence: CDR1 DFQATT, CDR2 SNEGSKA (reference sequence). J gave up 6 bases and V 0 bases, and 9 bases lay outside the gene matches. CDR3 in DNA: TGCAGTGCTAGAGATCGTTCCGGGACTAGCAGCGAGCAGTACTTC. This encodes CSARDRSGTSSEQYF.

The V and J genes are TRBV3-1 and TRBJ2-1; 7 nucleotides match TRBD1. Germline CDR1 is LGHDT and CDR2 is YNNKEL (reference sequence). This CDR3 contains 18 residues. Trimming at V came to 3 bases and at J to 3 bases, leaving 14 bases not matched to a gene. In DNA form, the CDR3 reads TGTGCCAGCAGCCACATCGCAACAGGGGTTGAGGACTACAATGAGCAGTTCTTC. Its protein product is CASSHIATGVEDYNEQFF.

The CDR3 reads CASSLQGIRNIQYF. The CDR3 coding sequence is TGTGCCAGCAGCCTACAGGGGATTAGAAACATTCAGTACTTC. The V call is TRBV28, the J call TRBJ2-4; 7 nucleotides agree with TRBD1. Germline V lookup: CDR1 MDHEN, CDR2 SYDVKM. V trimming: 6 bases; J trimming: 6 bases; junction bases outside the gene matches: 8. The CDR3 length is 14 residues.

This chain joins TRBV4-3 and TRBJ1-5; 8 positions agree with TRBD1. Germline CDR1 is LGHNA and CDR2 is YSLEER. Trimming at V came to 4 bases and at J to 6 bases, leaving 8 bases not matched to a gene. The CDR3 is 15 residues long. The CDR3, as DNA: TGCGCCAGCAGCCGAACTTTTACAGGGGGTCAGCCCCAGCATTTT. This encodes CASSRTFTGGQPQHF.

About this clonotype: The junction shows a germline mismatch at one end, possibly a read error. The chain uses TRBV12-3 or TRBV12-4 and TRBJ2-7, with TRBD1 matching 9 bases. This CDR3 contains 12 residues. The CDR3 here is CASSYSDRGRSF. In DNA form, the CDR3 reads TGTGCCAGCAGTTACTCGGACAGGGGAAGGTCCTTC.

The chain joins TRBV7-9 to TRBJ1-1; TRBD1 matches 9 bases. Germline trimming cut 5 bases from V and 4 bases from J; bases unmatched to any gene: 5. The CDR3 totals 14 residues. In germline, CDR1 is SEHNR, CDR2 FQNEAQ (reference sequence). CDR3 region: CASSTTGGVTEAFF. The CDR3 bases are TGTGCCAGCAGCACGACAGGGGGTGTCACTGAAGCTTTCTTT.

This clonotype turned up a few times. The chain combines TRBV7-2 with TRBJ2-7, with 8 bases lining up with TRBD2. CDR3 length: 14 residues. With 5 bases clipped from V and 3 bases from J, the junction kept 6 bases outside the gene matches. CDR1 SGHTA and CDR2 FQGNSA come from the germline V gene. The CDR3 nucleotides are TGTGCCAGCAGCCCTGCTAGCGGGCACTACGAGCAGTACTTC. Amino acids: CASSPASGHYEQYF.

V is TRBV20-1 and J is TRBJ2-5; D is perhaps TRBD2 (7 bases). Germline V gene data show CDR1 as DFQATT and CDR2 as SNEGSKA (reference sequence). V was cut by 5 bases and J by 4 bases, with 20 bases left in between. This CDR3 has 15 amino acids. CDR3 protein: CSAPIQRGGGETQYF. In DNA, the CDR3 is TGCAGTGCTCCCATACAAAGGGGGGGCGGAGAGACCCAGTACTTC.

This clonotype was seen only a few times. The CDR3 sequence: CATSDPMGQGAQHEQFF. The CDR3 DNA is TGTGCCACCAGTGATCCGATGGGACAGGGGGCCCAGCATGAGCAGTTCTTC. The chain couples TRBV24-1 to TRBJ2-1, with 12 bases fitting TRBD1. The CDR3 extends over 17 amino acids. Germline CDR1 is KGHDR and CDR2 is SFDVKD. Trimming cost V 3 bases and J 8 bases; bases outside gene matches: 10.

The CDR3 reads CASHSGGYEQYF. The CDR3 DNA reads as TGTGCCAGTCATTCCGGGGGGTACGAGCAGTACTTC. The J gene is TRBJ2-7, the V gene TRBV27; 7 bases fit TRBD2. The V and J ends lost 9 bases and 4 bases, in that order; junction bases with no gene match: 6. Germline V gives CDR1 MNHEY, CDR2 SMNVEV (reference sequence). The CDR3 has 12 residues.

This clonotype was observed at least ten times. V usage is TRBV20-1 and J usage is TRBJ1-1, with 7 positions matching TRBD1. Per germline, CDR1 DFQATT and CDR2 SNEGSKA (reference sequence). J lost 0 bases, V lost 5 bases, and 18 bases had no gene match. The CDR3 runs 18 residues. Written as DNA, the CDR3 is TGCAGTGCTCCAAGAGACAGTCCCTCAGGGGGTCTGAACACTGAAGCTTTCTTT. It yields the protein CSAPRDSPSGGLNTEAFF.

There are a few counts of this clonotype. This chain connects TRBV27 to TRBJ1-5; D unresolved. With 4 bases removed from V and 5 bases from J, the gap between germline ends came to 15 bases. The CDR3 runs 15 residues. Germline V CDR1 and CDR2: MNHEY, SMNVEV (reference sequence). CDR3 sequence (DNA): TGTGCCAGCAGTTCAAGCGGGTATTTTCATCAGCCCCAGCATTTT. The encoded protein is CASSSSGYFHQPQHF.

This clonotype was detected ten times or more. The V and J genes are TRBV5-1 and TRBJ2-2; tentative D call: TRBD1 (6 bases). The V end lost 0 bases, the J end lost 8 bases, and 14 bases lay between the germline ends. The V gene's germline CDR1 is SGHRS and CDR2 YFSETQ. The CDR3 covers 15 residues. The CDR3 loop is CASSLAQGTPGELFF. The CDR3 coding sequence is TGCGCCAGCAGCTTGGCGCAAGGGACACCGGGGGAGCTGTTTTTT.

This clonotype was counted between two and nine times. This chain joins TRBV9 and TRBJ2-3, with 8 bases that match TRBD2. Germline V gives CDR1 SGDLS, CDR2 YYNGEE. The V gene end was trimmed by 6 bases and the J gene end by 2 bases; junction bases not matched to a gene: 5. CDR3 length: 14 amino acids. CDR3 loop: CASTNGLATDTQYF. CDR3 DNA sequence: TGTGCCAGCACCAATGGACTAGCCACAGATACGCAGTATTTT.

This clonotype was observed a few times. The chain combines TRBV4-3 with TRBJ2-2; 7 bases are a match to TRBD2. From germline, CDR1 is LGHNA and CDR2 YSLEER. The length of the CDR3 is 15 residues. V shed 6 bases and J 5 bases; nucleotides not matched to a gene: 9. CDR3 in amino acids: CASSPGTKVTGELFF. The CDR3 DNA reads TGCGCCAGCAGTCCCGGGACTAAAGTTACCGGGGAGCTGTTTTTT.

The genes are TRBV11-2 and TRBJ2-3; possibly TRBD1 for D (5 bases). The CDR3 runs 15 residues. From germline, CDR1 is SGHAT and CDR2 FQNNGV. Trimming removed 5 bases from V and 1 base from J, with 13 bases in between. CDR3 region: CASSARVGGTDTQYF. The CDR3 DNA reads TGTGCCAGCAGCGCCAGGGTGGGCGGCACAGATACGCAGTATTTT.

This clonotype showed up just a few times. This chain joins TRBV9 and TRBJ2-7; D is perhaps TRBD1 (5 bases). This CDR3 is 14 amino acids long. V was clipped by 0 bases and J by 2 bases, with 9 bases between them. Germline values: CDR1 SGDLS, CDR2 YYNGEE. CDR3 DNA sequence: TGTGCCAGCAGCGTAGATTTGGGGCCCTACGAGCAGTACTTC. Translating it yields CASSVDLGPYEQYF.

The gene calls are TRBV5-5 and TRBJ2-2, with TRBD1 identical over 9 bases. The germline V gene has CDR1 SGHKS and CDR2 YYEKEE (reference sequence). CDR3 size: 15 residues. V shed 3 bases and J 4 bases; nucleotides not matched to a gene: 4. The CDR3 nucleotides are TGTGCCAGCAGCTGGGACAGGGTTTCCACCGGGGAGCTGTTTTTT. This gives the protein CASSWDRVSTGELFF.

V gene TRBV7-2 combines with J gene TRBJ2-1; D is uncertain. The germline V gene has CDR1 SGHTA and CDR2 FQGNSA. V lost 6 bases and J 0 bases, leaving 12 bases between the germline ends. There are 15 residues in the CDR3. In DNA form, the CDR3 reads TGTGCCAGCAGTCCAAGCCCCTTCTCCTACAATGAGCAGTTCTTC. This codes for CASSPSPFSYNEQFF.

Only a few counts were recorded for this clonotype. In nucleotides, the CDR3 is TGTGCCAGCACCGGACAGGGGCGGGAGGAGACCCAGTACTTC. This sequence encodes CASTGQGREETQYF. The chain couples TRBV12-3 or TRBV12-4 to TRBJ2-5, with 9 bases fitting TRBD1. The V gene end was trimmed by 7 bases and the J gene end by 5 bases; junction bases not matched to a gene: 8. The CDR3 sequence is 14 residues long.

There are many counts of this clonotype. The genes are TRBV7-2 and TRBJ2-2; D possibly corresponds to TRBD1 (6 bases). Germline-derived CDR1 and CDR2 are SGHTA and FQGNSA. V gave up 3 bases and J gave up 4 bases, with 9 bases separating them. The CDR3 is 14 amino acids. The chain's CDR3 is CASSFRGGTGELFF. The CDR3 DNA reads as TGTGCCAGCAGCTTCAGGGGTGGCACCGGGGAGCTGTTTTTT.